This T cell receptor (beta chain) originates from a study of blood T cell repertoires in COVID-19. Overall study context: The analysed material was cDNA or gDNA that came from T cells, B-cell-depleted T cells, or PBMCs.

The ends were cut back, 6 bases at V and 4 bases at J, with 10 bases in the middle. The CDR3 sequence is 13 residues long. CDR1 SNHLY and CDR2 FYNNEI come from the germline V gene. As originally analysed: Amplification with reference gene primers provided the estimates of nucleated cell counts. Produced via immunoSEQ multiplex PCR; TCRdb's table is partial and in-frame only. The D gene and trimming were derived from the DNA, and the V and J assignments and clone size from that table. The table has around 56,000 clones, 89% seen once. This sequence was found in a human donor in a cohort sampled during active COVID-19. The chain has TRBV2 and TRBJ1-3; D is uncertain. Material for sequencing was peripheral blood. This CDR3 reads CASRAEVGNTIYF. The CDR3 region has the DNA TGTGCCAGCAGGGCGGAGGTCGGAAACACCATATATTTT.